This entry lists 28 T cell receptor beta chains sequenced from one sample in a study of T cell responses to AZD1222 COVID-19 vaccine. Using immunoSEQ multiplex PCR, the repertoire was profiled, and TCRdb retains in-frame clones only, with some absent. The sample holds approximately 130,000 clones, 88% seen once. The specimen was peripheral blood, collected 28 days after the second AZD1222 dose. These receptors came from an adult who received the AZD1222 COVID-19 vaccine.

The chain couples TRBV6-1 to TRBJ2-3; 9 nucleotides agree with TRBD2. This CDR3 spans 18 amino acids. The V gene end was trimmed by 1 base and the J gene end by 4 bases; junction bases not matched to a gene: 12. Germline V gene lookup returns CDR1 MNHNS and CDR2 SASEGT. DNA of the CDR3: TGTGCCAGCAGTGAAGAAGTTTCTGGTAGCGGGAGCCCAGATACGCAGTATTTT. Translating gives CASSEEVSGSGSPDTQYF.

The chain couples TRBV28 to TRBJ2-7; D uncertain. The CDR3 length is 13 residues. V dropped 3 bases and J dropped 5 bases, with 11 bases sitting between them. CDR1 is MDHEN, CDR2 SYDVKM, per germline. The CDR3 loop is CASSFLGSDEQYF. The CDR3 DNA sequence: TGTGCCAGCAGTTTTTTGGGGTCCGACGAGCAGTACTTC.

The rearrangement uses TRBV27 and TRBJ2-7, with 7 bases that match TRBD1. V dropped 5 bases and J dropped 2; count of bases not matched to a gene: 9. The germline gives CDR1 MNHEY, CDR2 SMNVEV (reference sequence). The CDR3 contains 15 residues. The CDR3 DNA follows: TGTGCCAGCAGTCCCCGACAGGGCACAACCTACGAGCAGTACTTC. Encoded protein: CASSPRQGTTYEQYF.

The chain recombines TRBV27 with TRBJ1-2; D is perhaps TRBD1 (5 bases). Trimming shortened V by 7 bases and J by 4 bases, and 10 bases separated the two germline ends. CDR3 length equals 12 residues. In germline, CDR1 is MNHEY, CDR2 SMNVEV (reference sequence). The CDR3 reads CASKGTVYGYTF. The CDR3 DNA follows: TGTGCCAGCAAGGGGACTGTCTATGGCTACACCTTC.

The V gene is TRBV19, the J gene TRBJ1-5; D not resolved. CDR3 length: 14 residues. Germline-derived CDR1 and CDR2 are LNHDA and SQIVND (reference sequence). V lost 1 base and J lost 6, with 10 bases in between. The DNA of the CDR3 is TGTGCCAGTAGTATAGCGGGTTCCGGTCAGCCCCAGCATTTT. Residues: CASSIAGSGQPQHF.

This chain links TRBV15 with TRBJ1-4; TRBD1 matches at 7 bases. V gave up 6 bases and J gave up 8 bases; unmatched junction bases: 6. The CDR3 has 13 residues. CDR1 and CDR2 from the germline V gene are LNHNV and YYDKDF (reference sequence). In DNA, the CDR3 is TGTGCCACCAGGGGCCAGGGGGGCGAAAAACTGTTTTTT. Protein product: CATRGQGGEKLFF.

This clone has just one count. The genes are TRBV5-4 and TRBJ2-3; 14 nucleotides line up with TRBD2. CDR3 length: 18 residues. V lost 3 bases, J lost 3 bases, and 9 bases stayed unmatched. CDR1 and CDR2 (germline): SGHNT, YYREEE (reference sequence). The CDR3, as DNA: TGTGCCAGCAGCTCCGGGACTAGCGGGAGCGGTGGAACAGATACGCAGTATTTT. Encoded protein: CASSSGTSGSGGTDTQYF.

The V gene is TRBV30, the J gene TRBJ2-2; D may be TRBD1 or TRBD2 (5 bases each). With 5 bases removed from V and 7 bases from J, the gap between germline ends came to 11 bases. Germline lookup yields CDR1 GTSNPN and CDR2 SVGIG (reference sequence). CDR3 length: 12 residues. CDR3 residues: CAWGAGGGELFF. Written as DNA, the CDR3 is TGTGCCTGGGGGGCGGGCGGCGGGGAGCTGTTTTTT. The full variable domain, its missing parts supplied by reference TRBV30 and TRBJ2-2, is SQTIHQWPATLVQPVGSPLSLECTVEGTSNPNLYWYRQAAGRGLQLLFYSVGIGQISSEVPQNLSASRPQDRQFILSSKKLLLSDSGFYLCAWGAGGGELFFGEGSRLTVL.

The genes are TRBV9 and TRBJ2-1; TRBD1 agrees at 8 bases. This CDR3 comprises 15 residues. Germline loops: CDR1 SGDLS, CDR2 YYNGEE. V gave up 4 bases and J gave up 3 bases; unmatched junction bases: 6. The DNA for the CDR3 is TGTGCCAGCAGCTTAACGGGACAGGACTACAATGAGCAGTTCTTC. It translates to CASSLTGQDYNEQFF.

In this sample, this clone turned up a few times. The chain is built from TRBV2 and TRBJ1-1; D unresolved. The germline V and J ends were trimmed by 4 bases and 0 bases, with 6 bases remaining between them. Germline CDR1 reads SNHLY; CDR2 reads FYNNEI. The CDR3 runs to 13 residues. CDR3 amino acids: CASSVTVNTEAFF. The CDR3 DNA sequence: TGTGCCAGCAGTGTAACAGTGAACACTGAAGCTTTCTTT.

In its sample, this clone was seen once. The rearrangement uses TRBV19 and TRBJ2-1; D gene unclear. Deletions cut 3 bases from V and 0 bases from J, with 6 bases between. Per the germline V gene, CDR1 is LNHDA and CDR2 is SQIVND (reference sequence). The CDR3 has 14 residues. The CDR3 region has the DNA TGTGCCAGTAGTATCACCAGCTCCTACAATGAGCAGTTCTTC. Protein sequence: CASSITSSYNEQFF.

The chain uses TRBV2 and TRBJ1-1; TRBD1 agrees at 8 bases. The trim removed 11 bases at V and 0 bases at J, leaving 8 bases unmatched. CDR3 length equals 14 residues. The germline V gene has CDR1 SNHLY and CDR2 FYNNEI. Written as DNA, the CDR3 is TGTGCCCTCGGGCAGGGGGCCATGAACACTGAAGCTTTCTTT. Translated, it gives CALGQGAMNTEAFF. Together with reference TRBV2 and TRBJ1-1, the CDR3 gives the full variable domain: EPEVTQTPSHQVTQMGQEVILRCVPISNHLYFYWYRQILGQKVEFLVSFYNNEISEKSEIFDDQFSVERPDGSNFTLKIRSTKLEDSAMYFCALGQGAMNTEAFFGQGTRLTVV.

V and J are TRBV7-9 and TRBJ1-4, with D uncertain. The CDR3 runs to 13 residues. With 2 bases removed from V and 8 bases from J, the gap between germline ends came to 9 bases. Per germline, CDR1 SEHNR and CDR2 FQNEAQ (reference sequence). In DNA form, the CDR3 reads TGTGCCAGCAGCTTATGGTCCCGGGAAAAACTGTTTTTT. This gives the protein CASSLWSREKLFF.

The CDR3 reads CSVGSRDRGEQYF. The CDR3 nucleotides read TGCAGCGTTGGTTCCCGGGACAGGGGCGAGCAGTACTTC. V is TRBV29-1 and J is TRBJ2-7; 10 nucleotides align to TRBD1. The V and J ends lost 4 bases and 6 bases, in that order; junction bases with no gene match: 6. This CDR3 comprises 13 residues. Germline CDR1 SQVTM, CDR2 ANQGSEA.

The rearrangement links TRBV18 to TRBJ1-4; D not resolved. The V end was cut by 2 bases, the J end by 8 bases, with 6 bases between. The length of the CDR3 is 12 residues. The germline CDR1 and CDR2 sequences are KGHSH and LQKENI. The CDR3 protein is CASSPDREKLFF. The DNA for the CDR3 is TGTGCCAGCTCACCAGACCGAGAAAAACTGTTTTTT.

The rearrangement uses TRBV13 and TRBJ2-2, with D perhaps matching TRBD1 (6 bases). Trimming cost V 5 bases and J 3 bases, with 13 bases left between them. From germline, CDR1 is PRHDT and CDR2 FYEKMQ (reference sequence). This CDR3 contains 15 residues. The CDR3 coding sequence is TGTGCCAGCAGCACGGGACAATCCTACACCGGGGAGCTGTTTTTT. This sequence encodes CASSTGQSYTGELFF.

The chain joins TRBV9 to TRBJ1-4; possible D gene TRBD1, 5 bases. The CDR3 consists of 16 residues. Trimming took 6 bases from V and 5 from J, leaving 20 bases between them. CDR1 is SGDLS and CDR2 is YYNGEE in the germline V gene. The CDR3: CASTLGPGVHNEKLFF. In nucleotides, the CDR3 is TGTGCCAGCACCTTAGGCCCGGGGGTACACAATGAAAAACTGTTTTTT.

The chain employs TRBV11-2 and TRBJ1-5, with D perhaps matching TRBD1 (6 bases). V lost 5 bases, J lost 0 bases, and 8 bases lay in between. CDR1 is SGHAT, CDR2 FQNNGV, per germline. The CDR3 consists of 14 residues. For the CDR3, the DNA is TGTGCCAGCAGCGGGACAAATAGCAATCAGCCCCAGCATTTT. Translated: CASSGTNSNQPQHF.

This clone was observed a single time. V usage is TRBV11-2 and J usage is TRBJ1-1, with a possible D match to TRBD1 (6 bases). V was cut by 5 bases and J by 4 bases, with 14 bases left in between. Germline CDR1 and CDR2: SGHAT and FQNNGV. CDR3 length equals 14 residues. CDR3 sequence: CASSRRGIGTEAFF. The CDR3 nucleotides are TGTGCCAGCAGCCGCAGGGGAATCGGCACTGAAGCTTTCTTT. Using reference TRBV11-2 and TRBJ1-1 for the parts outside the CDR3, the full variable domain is EAGVAQSPRYKIIEKRQSVAFWCNPISGHATLYWYQQILGQGPKLLIQFQNNGVVDDSQLPKDRFSAERLKGVDSTLKIQPAKLEDSAVYLCASSRRGIGTEAFFGQGTRLTVV.

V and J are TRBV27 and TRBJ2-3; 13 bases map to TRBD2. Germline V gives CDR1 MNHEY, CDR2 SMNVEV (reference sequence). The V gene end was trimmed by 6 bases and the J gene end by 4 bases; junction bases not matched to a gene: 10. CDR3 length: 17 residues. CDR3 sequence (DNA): TGTGCCAGCAGAGGACTAGCGGGAGCTTCAGGTGCAGATACGCAGTATTTT. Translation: CASRGLAGASGADTQYF.

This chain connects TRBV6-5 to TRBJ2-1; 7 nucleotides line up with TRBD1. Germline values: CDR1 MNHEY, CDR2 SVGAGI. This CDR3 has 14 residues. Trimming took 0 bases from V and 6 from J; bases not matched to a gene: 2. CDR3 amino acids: CASSYSGDSNEQFF. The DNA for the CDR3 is TGTGCCAGCAGTTACTCCGGGGACAGCAATGAGCAGTTCTTC.

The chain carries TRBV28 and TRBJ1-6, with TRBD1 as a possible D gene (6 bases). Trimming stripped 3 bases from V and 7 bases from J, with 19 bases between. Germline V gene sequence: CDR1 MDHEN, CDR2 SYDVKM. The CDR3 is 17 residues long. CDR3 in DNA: TGTGCCAGCAGTTTTTCCCAAACAGGGTGGGGAAATTCACCCCTCCACTTT. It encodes CASSFSQTGWGNSPLHF.

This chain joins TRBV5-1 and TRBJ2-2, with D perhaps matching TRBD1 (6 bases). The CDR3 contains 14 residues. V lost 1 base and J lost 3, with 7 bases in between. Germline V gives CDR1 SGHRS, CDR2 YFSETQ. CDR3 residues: CASSLRTDTGELFF. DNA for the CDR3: TGCGCCAGCAGCTTGAGGACAGACACCGGGGAGCTGTTTTTT.

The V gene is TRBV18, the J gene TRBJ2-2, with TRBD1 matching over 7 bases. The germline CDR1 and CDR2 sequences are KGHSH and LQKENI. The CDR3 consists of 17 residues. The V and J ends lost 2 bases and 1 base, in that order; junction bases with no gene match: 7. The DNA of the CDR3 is TGTGCCAGCTCACCATCTTGGGACAGAGTGAACACCGGGGAGCTGTTTTTT. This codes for CASSPSWDRVNTGELFF. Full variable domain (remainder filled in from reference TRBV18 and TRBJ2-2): NAGVMQNPRHLVRRRGQEARLRCSPMKGHSHVYWYRQLPEEGLKFMVYLQKENIIDESGMPKERFSAEFPKEGPSILRIQQVVRGDSAAYFCASSPSWDRVNTGELFFGEGSRLTVL.

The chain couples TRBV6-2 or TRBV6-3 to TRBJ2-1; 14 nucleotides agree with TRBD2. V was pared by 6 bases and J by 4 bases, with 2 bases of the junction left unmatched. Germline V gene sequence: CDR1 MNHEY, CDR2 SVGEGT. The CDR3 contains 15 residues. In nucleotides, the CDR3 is TGTGCCAGCAGCCGGACTAGCGGGGGGTACAATGAGCAGTTCTTC. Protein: CASSRTSGGYNEQFF.

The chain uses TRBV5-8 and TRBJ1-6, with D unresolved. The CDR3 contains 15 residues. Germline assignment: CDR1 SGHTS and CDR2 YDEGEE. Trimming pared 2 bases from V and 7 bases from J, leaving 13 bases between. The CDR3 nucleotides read TGTGCCAGCAGCTTCTGGGTCGGCGTAAATTCACCCCTCCACTTT. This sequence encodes CASSFWVGVNSPLHF.

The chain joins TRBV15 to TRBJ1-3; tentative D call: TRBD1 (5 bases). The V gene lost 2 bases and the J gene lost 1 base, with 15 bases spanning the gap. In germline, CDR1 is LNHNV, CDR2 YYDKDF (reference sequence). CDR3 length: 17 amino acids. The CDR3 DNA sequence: TGTGCCACCAGCAGAACCCTACCAGGGATGTCTGGAAACACCATATATTTT. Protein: CATSRTLPGMSGNTIYF.

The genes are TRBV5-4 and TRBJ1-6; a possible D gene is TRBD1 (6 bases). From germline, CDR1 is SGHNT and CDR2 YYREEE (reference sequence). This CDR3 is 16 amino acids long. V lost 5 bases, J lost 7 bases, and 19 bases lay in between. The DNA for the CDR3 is TGTGCCAGCAGTTCAGGGGACGCTGGGCACAATTCACCCCTCCACTTT. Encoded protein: CASSSGDAGHNSPLHF.